The 26 T cell receptor beta chains in this list originate from one sample, sequenced in a study of T cells after yellow fever vaccination. TCRdb independently ran MiXCR on the 5' RACE reads; one entry per CDR3 protein. Of about 85,000 distinct CDR3 sequences in the sample, 13% were seen once. The specimen was CD8+ T cells not binding an NS4B(214-222) dextramer, sorted from PBMCs, collected approximately 20 days after the first yellow fever vaccination. These receptors all come from a man aged 18-30 years who received the YFV17D yellow fever vaccine.

The V call is TRBV7-9, the J call TRBJ2-1; TRBD2 is a possible D gene (6 bases). From germline, CDR1 is SEHNR and CDR2 FQNEAQ (reference sequence). V lost 5 bases and J lost 6, with 20 bases in between. This CDR3 has 16 amino acids. The DNA for the CDR3 is TGTGCCAGCAGCCCCGGAGGGACCCCCCGGTCCAATGAGCAGTTCTTC. Its protein is CASSPGGTPRSNEQFF.

This clonotype has a count of ten or more. The chain recombines TRBV5-6 with TRBJ2-1; D is uncertain. Germline CDR1 reads SGHDT; CDR2 reads YYEEEE. V gave up 4 bases and J gave up 4 bases, with 3 bases separating them. This CDR3 is 11 amino acids long. The CDR3 nucleotides are TGTGCCAGCAGCAAATACAATGAGCAGTTCTTC. Amino acid sequence: CASSKYNEQFF.

This clonotype has more than one count but fewer than ten. V gene TRBV6-1 combines with J gene TRBJ1-5; D gene uncertain. V was pared by 2 bases and J by 3 bases, with 11 bases between. This CDR3 region has 15 residues. CDR1 MNHNS and CDR2 SASEGT come from the germline V gene. The CDR3 region is CASSEYGWLNQPQHF. The CDR3 DNA sequence: TGTGCCAGCAGTGAATATGGGTGGCTCAATCAGCCCCAGCATTTT.

This clonotype was seen more than once but under ten times. The chain recombines TRBV20-1 with TRBJ2-4; 16 nucleotides match TRBD2. Per the germline V gene, CDR1 is DFQATT and CDR2 is SNEGSKA (reference sequence). Trimming cost V 6 bases and J 6 bases; bases outside gene matches: 5. The CDR3 is made up of 15 amino acids. The CDR3 bases are TGCAGTGCGCCGGGACTAGCGGGGGGGCGAAACATTCAGTACTTC. Translated: CSAPGLAGGRNIQYF.

This clonotype was picked up a small number of times. The CDR3, as DNA: TGTGCCAGCAGTGAAAGAACAGGGTATTTGTATGGCTACACCTTC. This gives the protein CASSERTGYLYGYTF. This chain links TRBV25-1 with TRBJ1-2; perhaps TRBD1 as D (6 bases). This CDR3 has 15 residues. Germline values: CDR1 MGHDK, CDR2 SYGVNS. The V end lost 2 bases, the J end lost 5 bases, and 15 bases lay between the germline ends.

The V and J genes are TRBV6-1 and TRBJ1-5; 8 bases are shared with TRBD1. The length of the CDR3 is 14 residues. V lost 6 bases, J lost 5 bases, and 6 bases stayed unmatched. Germline CDR1 and CDR2: MNHNS and SASEGT. CDR3 loop: CASSLDRGDQPQHF. CDR3 nucleotide sequence: TGTGCCAGCAGCCTCGACAGGGGTGATCAGCCCCAGCATTTT.

The CDR3: CASSLTSGGALGYTF. The CDR3 region has the DNA TGTGCCAGCAGCTTAACGAGCGGGGGGGCGTTAGGCTACACCTTC. The chain couples TRBV7-3 to TRBJ1-2; possibly TRBD1 for D (6 bases). The CDR3 totals 15 residues. Trimming stripped 0 bases from V and 8 bases from J, with 16 bases between. Per the germline V gene, CDR1 is SGHTA and CDR2 is FQGTGA.

This rearrangement joins TRBV2 to TRBJ2-5; 7 bases are shared with TRBD1. There are 14 residues in the CDR3. V gave up 2 bases and J gave up 3 bases; unmatched junction bases: 3. The V gene's germline CDR1 is SNHLY and CDR2 FYNNEI. As DNA, the CDR3 is TGTGCCAGCAGTGAATTGGGACAGAAAGAGACCCAGTACTTC. Its protein is CASSELGQKETQYF.

The chain joins TRBV11-2 to TRBJ2-1, with 8 positions matching TRBD1. Germline lookup yields CDR1 SGHAT and CDR2 FQNNGV. The V gene end was trimmed by 5 bases and the J gene end by 7 bases; junction bases not matched to a gene: 7. This CDR3 is 14 amino acids long. Written as DNA, the CDR3 is TGTGCCAGCAGCGGTCGTACAGGGGGAAATGAGCAGTTCTTC. Residues: CASSGRTGGNEQFF.

V and J are TRBV20-1 and TRBJ2-1, with 14 bases matching TRBD2. V trimming: 4 bases; J trimming: 6 bases; junction bases outside the gene matches: 2. Germline CDR1 DFQATT, CDR2 SNEGSKA (reference sequence). The CDR3 covers 14 residues. The chain's CDR3 is CSAKGLAGVNEQFF. CDR3 DNA sequence: TGCAGTGCTAAGGGACTAGCGGGGGTCAATGAGCAGTTCTTC.

This clonotype was detected only a few times. This chain uses TRBV25-1 with TRBJ1-5; D remains unclear. The V end was cut by 0 bases, the J end by 7 bases, with 7 bases between. CDR3 length: 13 residues. From germline, CDR1 is MGHDK and CDR2 SYGVNS. In nucleotides, the CDR3 is TGTGCCAGCAGTGAATACGGTGGGCAGCCCCAGCATTTT. Protein: CASSEYGGQPQHF.

A few counts support this clonotype. The chain recombines TRBV6-2 or TRBV6-3 with TRBJ2-7; no definite D call. Deletions cut 7 bases from V and 3 bases from J, with 10 bases between. The CDR3 is made up of 12 amino acids. Germline V gives CDR1 MNHEY, CDR2 SVGEGT. The CDR3 nucleotides are TGTGCCAGCACCTCGGGCAGCTACGAGCAGTACGTC. This encodes CASTSGSYEQYV.

This clonotype was seen only a few times. The J gene is TRBJ1-2, the V gene TRBV29-1; possible D gene TRBD1, 5 bases. Trimming removed 1 base from V and 8 bases from J, with 8 bases in between. The CDR3 is 11 residues long. Germline-derived CDR1 and CDR2 are SQVTM and ANQGSEA. The CDR3 loop reads CSVEGGGGYTF. The CDR3 DNA reads TGCAGCGTTGAAGGGGGCGGCGGCTACACCTTC. Drawing the rest from reference TRBV29-1 and TRBJ1-2, the complete variable domain is SAVISQKPSRDICQRGTSLTIQCQVDSQVTMMFWYRQQPGQSLTLIATANQGSEATYESGFVIDKFPISRPNLTFSTLTVSNMSPEDSSIYLCSVEGGGGYTFGSGTRLTVV.

This chain links TRBV9 with TRBJ2-7, with D tentatively TRBD1 (5 bases). The CDR3 totals 14 residues. CDR1 and CDR2 (germline): SGDLS, YYNGEE. Deletions cut 0 bases from V and 6 bases from J, with 13 bases between. In nucleotides, the CDR3 is TGTGCCAGCAGCGTAGGGGGCGGTAACCCCGAGCAGTACTTC. Translation gives CASSVGGGNPEQYF.

The rearrangement links TRBV9 to TRBJ2-5, with D perhaps TRBD2 (7 bases). The CDR3 extends over 15 amino acids. V gave up 4 bases and J gave up 3 bases, with 16 bases separating them. Germline V gene lookup returns CDR1 SGDLS and CDR2 YYNGEE. DNA of the CDR3: TGTGCCAGCAGCCCCACCCAGGGGACTAAAGAGACCCAGTACTTC. It is translated as CASSPTQGTKETQYF.

The V and J genes are TRBV9 and TRBJ2-5; 7 bases map to TRBD2. CDR3 size: 14 residues. The germline CDR1 and CDR2 sequences are SGDLS and YYNGEE. The trim removed 0 bases at V and 3 bases at J, leaving 2 bases unmatched. CDR3 DNA sequence: TGTGCCAGCAGCGTAGCTGCGGGGGAAGAGACCCAGTACTTC. Encoded protein: CASSVAAGEETQYF.

This clonotype was observed a few times. This rearrangement joins TRBV29-1 to TRBJ1-2; no clear D. Germline loops: CDR1 SQVTM, CDR2 ANQGSEA. This CDR3 has 13 residues. V was cut by 2 bases and J by 1 base, with 8 bases left in between. CDR3 in amino acids: CSVENPLNYGYTF. CDR3 nucleotides: TGCAGCGTTGAAAACCCCCTTAACTATGGCTACACCTTC. Complete variable domain (other parts from reference TRBV29-1 and TRBJ1-2): SAVISQKPSRDICQRGTSLTIQCQVDSQVTMMFWYRQQPGQSLTLIATANQGSEATYESGFVIDKFPISRPNLTFSTLTVSNMSPEDSSIYLCSVENPLNYGYTFGSGTRLTVV.

This sequence joins TRBV10-3 and TRBJ2-7; D remains unclear. Deletions cut 2 bases from V and 6 bases from J, with 20 bases between. The V gene's germline CDR1 is ENHRY and CDR2 SYGVKD. The CDR3 runs 16 residues. The chain's CDR3 is CAISENPAGRKSEQYV. CDR3 nucleotides: TGTGCCATCAGTGAGAATCCGGCCGGACGAAAAAGCGAGCAGTACGTC.

This clonotype has just a few counts. The rearrangement joins TRBV12-3 or TRBV12-4 to TRBJ1-6; 8 bases map to TRBD1. The CDR3 spans 14 residues. V trimming: 6 bases; J trimming: 9 bases; junction bases outside the gene matches: 7. The DNA for the CDR3 is TGTGCCAGCAGATATGGACAGGGTGCTTCACCCCTCCACTTT. Its protein is CASRYGQGASPLHF.

The chain joins TRBV10-3 to TRBJ2-3; 8 bases align to TRBD2. CDR3 size: 16 residues. From germline, CDR1 is ENHRY and CDR2 SYGVKD. Germline trimming cut 7 bases from V and 2 bases from J; bases unmatched to any gene: 11. CDR3 sequence: CAITTGGLHTTDTQYF. The CDR3 DNA sequence: TGTGCCATCACGACGGGGGGGCTACACACCACAGATACGCAGTATTTT.

V is TRBV9 and J is TRBJ2-1; 7 bases are a match to TRBD2. Per germline, CDR1 SGDLS and CDR2 YYNGEE. The CDR3 covers 15 residues. The V segment lost 4 bases and the J segment 4 bases; nucleotides outside the gene matches: 8. The CDR3 spells CASSLRLAPYNEQFF. CDR3 DNA: TGTGCCAGCAGCTTGAGACTAGCACCGTACAATGAGCAGTTCTTC.

This clonotype was seen repeatedly, ten times or more. V gene TRBV11-2 combines with J gene TRBJ2-2; 11 bases are shared with TRBD1. Trimming cost V 4 bases and J 7 bases; bases outside gene matches: 5. The germline V gene has CDR1 SGHAT and CDR2 FQNNGV. There are 15 residues in the CDR3. CDR3 protein: CASSSRDRGFGELFF. The CDR3 region has the DNA TGTGCCAGCAGCTCCCGGGACAGGGGGTTCGGGGAGCTGTTTTTT. Combining the CDR3 with reference TRBV11-2 and TRBJ2-2 gives the whole variable domain EAGVAQSPRYKIIEKRQSVAFWCNPISGHATLYWYQQILGQGPKLLIQFQNNGVVDDSQLPKDRFSAERLKGVDSTLKIQPAKLEDSAVYLCASSSRDRGFGELFFGEGSRLTVL.

V usage is TRBV5-4 and J usage is TRBJ2-7, with 9 bases aligning to TRBD1. Trimming at V came to 2 bases and at J to 2 bases, leaving 2 bases not matched to a gene. The CDR3 runs 14 residues. CDR1 is SGHNT and CDR2 is YYREEE in the germline V gene (reference sequence). The DNA for the CDR3 is TGTGCCAGCAGCTTACAGGGGGCGACCTACGAGCAGTACGTC. It encodes CASSLQGATYEQYV.

There are a few counts of this clonotype. J is TRBJ2-7 and V is TRBV5-1; D is possibly TRBD1 (6 bases). V lost 4 bases, J lost 0 bases, and 14 bases lay in between. Germline lookup yields CDR1 SGHRS and CDR2 YFSETQ. The CDR3 is 15 amino acids. The chain's CDR3 is CASSQTGTSSYEQYV. Written as DNA, the CDR3 is TGCGCCAGCAGCCAAACAGGGACCAGCTCCTACGAGCAGTACGTC.

This clonotype was counted only a few times. This chain connects TRBV6-2 or TRBV6-3 to TRBJ2-2; 7 positions agree with TRBD1. The V segment lost 4 bases and the J segment 2 bases; nucleotides outside the gene matches: 4. CDR1 MNHEY and CDR2 SVGEGT come from the germline V gene. The CDR3 is 15 residues long. CDR3 amino acids: CASSLGTANTGELFF. CDR3 DNA sequence: TGTGCCAGCAGTTTGGGGACAGCTAACACCGGGGAGCTGTTTTTT.

This clonotype was seen a handful of times. The genes are TRBV12-3 or TRBV12-4 and TRBJ2-1; D is perhaps TRBD1 (6 bases). The CDR3 is 12 residues long. Trimming left V 6 bases short and J 9 bases short, with 12 bases between. CDR3 loop: CASSTGYPEQFF. The CDR3 DNA reads TGTGCCAGCAGCACAGGGTATCCTGAGCAGTTCTTC.